This entry is about one TCR beta chain. The germline V gene has CDR1 GTSNPN and CDR2 SVGIG (reference sequence). The CDR3 is made up of 12 amino acids. V gave up 7 bases and J gave up 8 bases; unmatched junction bases: 9. The data originate from a study of cytomegalovirus exposure and HLA in healthy donors. PCR involved 60 Vbeta and 13 Jbeta primers. Some clones are missing from TCRdb's copy, which holds only in-frame ones; the method was immunoSEQ multiplex PCR. The table has 100,000 to 150,000 clones, roughly four fifths seen once. This receptor was identified in a woman aged 55-75 years in good health and CMV-seropositive. The sample comprised PBMCs. V is TRBV30 and J is TRBJ2-7, with 9 bases fitting TRBD1. The CDR3 DNA is TGTGCCTACCGGGACAGGGCCATTCAGCAGTACTTC. Translating it yields CAYRDRAIQQYF.